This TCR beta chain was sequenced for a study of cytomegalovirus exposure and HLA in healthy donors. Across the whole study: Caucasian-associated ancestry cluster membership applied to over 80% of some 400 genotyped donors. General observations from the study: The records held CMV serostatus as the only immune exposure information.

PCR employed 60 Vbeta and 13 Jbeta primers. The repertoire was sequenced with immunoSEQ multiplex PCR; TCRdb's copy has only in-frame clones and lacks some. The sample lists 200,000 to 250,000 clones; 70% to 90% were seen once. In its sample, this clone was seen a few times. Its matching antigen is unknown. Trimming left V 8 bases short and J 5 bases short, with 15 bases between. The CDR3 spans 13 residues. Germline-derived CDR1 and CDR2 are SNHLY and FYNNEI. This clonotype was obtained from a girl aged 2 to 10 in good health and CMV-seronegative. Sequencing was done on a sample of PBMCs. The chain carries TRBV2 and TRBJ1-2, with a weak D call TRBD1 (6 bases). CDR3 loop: CASGPPGDYGYTF. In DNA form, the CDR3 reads TGTGCCAGCGGCCCTCCAGGGGATTATGGCTACACCTTC. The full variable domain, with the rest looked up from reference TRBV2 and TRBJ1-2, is EPEVTQTPSHQVTQMGQEVILRCVPISNHLYFYWYRQILGQKVEFLVSFYNNEISEKSEIFDDQFSVERPDGSNFTLKIRSTKLEDSAMYFCASGPPGDYGYTFGSGTRLTVV.